This entry lists 30 T cell receptor beta chains sequenced from one sample in a study of siplizumab effects on memory and regulatory T cells. The repertoire was sequenced with immunoSEQ multiplex PCR; TCRdb's copy has only in-frame clones and lacks some. The sample lists roughly 92,000 clones; approximately 95% were seen once. The sequenced sample consisted of non-Treg CD4+ T cells sorted from blood. Receptors originate from a human donor in good health.

The V and J genes are TRBV4-2 and TRBJ1-2; 10 bases are shared with TRBD1. The CDR3 runs to 14 residues. J gave up 8 bases and V 4 bases, and 7 bases lay outside the gene matches. CDR1 and CDR2 (germline): LGHNA, YNFKEQ. Here the CDR3 reads CASSLDRGREGYTF. In DNA, the CDR3 is TGTGCCAGCAGCCTTGACAGGGGGCGAGAAGGCTACACCTTC.

The CDR3 DNA sequence: TGCGCCAGCAGCGGGAGACAGGGATCCCAAGAGACCCAGTACTTC. Translation gives CASSGRQGSQETQYF. The gene calls are TRBV5-1 and TRBJ2-5; TRBD1 aligns across 7 bases. Per germline, CDR1 SGHRS and CDR2 YFSETQ. The V segment lost 4 bases and the J segment 1 base; nucleotides outside the gene matches: 7. The CDR3 runs 15 residues.

The gene calls are TRBV25-1 and TRBJ1-1; D not resolved. V shed 6 bases and J shed 0 bases, with 11 bases lying between them. The CDR3 runs 14 residues. CDR1 MGHDK and CDR2 SYGVNS come from the germline V gene. The CDR3 DNA reads TGTGCCAGCAGGGAGACGGCCATGAACACTGAAGCTTTCTTT. Residues: CASRETAMNTEAFF.

The chain couples TRBV7-9 to TRBJ1-1, with D maybe TRBD1 (6 bases). Germline CDR1 and CDR2: SEHNR and FQNEAQ (reference sequence). This CDR3 is built from 18 residues. Trimming stripped 1 base from V and 1 base from J, with 19 bases between. The CDR3 protein is CASSLEWRGAAQNTEAFF. The CDR3, as DNA: TGTGCCAGCAGCTTAGAGTGGCGGGGGGCAGCACAGAACACTGAAGCTTTCTTT.

The chain uses TRBV6-5 and TRBJ1-6, with D perhaps matching TRBD1 (5 bases). Germline CDR1 is MNHEY and CDR2 is SVGAGI. The CDR3 length is 15 residues. The V end lost 7 bases, the J end lost 8 bases, and 18 bases lay between the germline ends. The CDR3 region has the DNA TGTGCCAGCAAGAACAGGTCCGCGGGGGATTCACCCCTCCACTTT. Translated: CASKNRSAGDSPLHF.

J is TRBJ2-3 and V is TRBV4-2; weak D call: TRBD2 (6 bases). CDR1 and CDR2 (germline): LGHNA, YNFKEQ. CDR3 length: 14 amino acids. V was cut by 6 bases and J by 2 bases, with 12 bases left in between. The CDR3 DNA sequence: TGTGCCAGCAGATCTCGGGGGTCCACAGATACGCAGTATTTT. It encodes CASRSRGSTDTQYF.

The V call is TRBV4-2, the J call TRBJ1-1; the D gene is possibly TRBD1 (6 bases). Per the germline V gene, CDR1 is LGHNA and CDR2 is YNFKEQ. The CDR3 extends over 13 amino acids. With 5 bases removed from V and 5 bases from J, the gap between germline ends came to 12 bases. CDR3 DNA sequence: TGTGCCAGCAGCACGGGGAGGGGGACTGAAGCTTTCTTT. Amino acids: CASSTGRGTEAFF.

The CDR3 DNA reads TGTGCCTGGAAACGGGACAGAATTGGCTACACCTTC. Encoded protein: CAWKRDRIGYTF. This chain joins TRBV30 and TRBJ1-2, with TRBD1 matching over 7 bases. With 4 bases clipped from V and 7 bases from J, the junction kept 6 bases outside the gene matches. CDR3 size: 12 residues. CDR1 GTSNPN and CDR2 SVGIG come from the germline V gene (reference sequence).

This rearrangement joins TRBV7-3 to TRBJ1-1; 7 positions agree with TRBD1. This CDR3 comprises 14 residues. V lost 4 bases and J lost 4; bases outside the gene matches: 6. The germline gives CDR1 SGHTA, CDR2 FQGTGA. In nucleotides, the CDR3 is TGTGCCAGCAGCTCTTACAGGGGATCCACTGAAGCTTTCTTT. Translated: CASSSYRGSTEAFF. The full variable domain, rest sourced from reference TRBV7-3 and TRBJ1-1, is GAGVSQTPSNKVTEKGKYVELRCDPISGHTALYWYRQSLGQGPEFLIYFQGTGAADDSGLPNDRFFAVRPEGSVSTLKIQRTERGDSAVYLCASSSYRGSTEAFFGQGTRLTVV.

The chain employs TRBV29-1 and TRBJ2-2, with D possibly being TRBD1 (6 bases). The CDR3 spans 14 residues. The germline V and J ends were trimmed by 3 bases and 5 bases, with 13 bases remaining between them. The germline V gene encodes CDR1 SQVTM and CDR2 ANQGSEA. CDR3 in DNA: TGCAGCGTTGACAGGGGTGGGGGAACCGGGGAGCTGTTTTTT. Its translation: CSVDRGGGTGELFF.

This rearrangement joins TRBV19 to TRBJ1-2, with D tentatively TRBD1 (5 bases). The CDR3 spans 16 residues. Germline-derived CDR1 and CDR2 are LNHDA and SQIVND (reference sequence). V lost 2 bases and J 3 bases, leaving 16 bases between the germline ends. Here the CDR3 reads CASSIRQGGRDYGYTF. CDR3 nucleotides: TGTGCCAGTAGTATAAGGCAGGGAGGACGGGACTATGGCTACACCTTC.

The chain employs TRBV7-9 and TRBJ2-7; 16 bases agree with TRBD2. The CDR3 has 17 residues. The V gene end was trimmed by 4 bases and the J gene end by 2 bases; junction bases not matched to a gene: 5. CDR1 is SEHNR and CDR2 is FQNEAQ in the germline V gene (reference sequence). CDR3 sequence: CASSSPGLAGGPYEQYF. The CDR3 nucleotides are TGTGCCAGCAGCTCGCCGGGACTAGCGGGAGGGCCCTACGAGCAGTACTTC. Variable domain in full (rest from reference TRBV7-9 and TRBJ2-7): DTGVSQNPRHKITKRGQNVTFRCDPISEHNRLYWYRQTLGQGPEFLTYFQNEAQLEKSRLLSDRFSAERPKGSFSTLEIQRTEQGDSAMYLCASSSPGLAGGPYEQYFGPGTRLTVT.

This chain connects TRBV18 to TRBJ2-1, with TRBD2 identical over 11 bases. CDR1 is KGHSH and CDR2 is LQKENI in the germline V gene. There are 14 residues in the CDR3. V gave up 2 bases and J gave up 8 bases; unmatched junction bases: 2. For the CDR3, the DNA is TGTGCCAGCTCACCATCTAGCGGGGGGCATGAGCAGTTCTTC. This encodes CASSPSSGGHEQFF.

J is TRBJ2-5 and V is TRBV5-1, with 7 bases fitting TRBD2. Germline lookup yields CDR1 SGHRS and CDR2 YFSETQ. Trimming removed 4 bases from V and 5 bases from J; junction bases left unmatched: 8. The CDR3 runs to 14 residues. The DNA of the CDR3 is TGCGCCAGCAGCCCCTTTAGGACTAGTGAGACCCAGTACTTC. It specifies CASSPFRTSETQYF.

The chain employs TRBV4-3 and TRBJ1-4; D unresolved. Germline V lookup: CDR1 LGHNA, CDR2 YSLEER. The CDR3 length is 14 residues. V shed 4 bases and J shed 2 bases, with 8 bases lying between them. CDR3: CASSLGQTNEKLFF. The CDR3 DNA sequence: TGCGCCAGCAGCCTCGGTCAGACTAATGAAAAACTGTTTTTT.

V is TRBV4-3 and J is TRBJ2-7; no clear D. V was pared by 2 bases and J by 6 bases, with 11 bases between. The CDR3 length is 13 residues. Germline lookup yields CDR1 LGHNA and CDR2 YSLEER. Here the CDR3 reads CASSQSWASEQYF. CDR3 nucleotides: TGCGCCAGCAGCCAAAGTTGGGCTTCCGAGCAGTACTTC.

The chain carries TRBV30 and TRBJ1-2; D call uncertain. The CDR3 has 14 amino acids. V lost 0 bases to trimming and J lost 2 bases, with 10 bases between them. The germline V gene has CDR1 GTSNPN and CDR2 SVGIG (reference sequence). This CDR3 reads CAWSVFGQNYGYTF. The CDR3 bases are TGTGCCTGGAGTGTGTTCGGGCAGAACTATGGCTACACCTTC. The entire variable domain, with the rest obtained from reference TRBV30 and TRBJ1-2, is as follows: SQTIHQWPATLVQPVGSPLSLECTVEGTSNPNLYWYRQAAGRGLQLLFYSVGIGQISSEVPQNLSASRPQDRQFILSSKKLLLSDSGFYLCAWSVFGQNYGYTFGSGTRLTVV.

This chain joins TRBV18 and TRBJ2-5; TRBD2 matches 8 bases. Germline assignment: CDR1 KGHSH and CDR2 LQKENI. V shed 2 bases, J shed 2 bases, and the junction held 4 bases outside the gene matches. This CDR3 comprises 15 residues. CDR3 loop: CASSPGTRPQETQYF. The CDR3 nucleotides read TGTGCCAGCTCACCAGGGACTAGACCACAAGAGACCCAGTACTTC. The full variable domain, in which reference TRBV18 and TRBJ2-5 provide the parts outside the CDR3, is NAGVMQNPRHLVRRRGQEARLRCSPMKGHSHVYWYRQLPEEGLKFMVYLQKENIIDESGMPKERFSAEFPKEGPSILRIQQVVRGDSAAYFCASSPGTRPQETQYFGPGTRLLVL.

The chain links TRBV9 to TRBJ1-4; D remains unclear. V was cut by 4 bases and J by 0 bases, with 13 bases left in between. The CDR3 runs 16 residues. Germline V gene lookup returns CDR1 SGDLS and CDR2 YYNGEE. CDR3 loop: CASSYDTVATNEKLFF. CDR3 coding DNA: TGTGCCAGCAGCTACGACACGGTGGCAACTAATGAAAAACTGTTTTTT.

The V call is TRBV5-5, the J call TRBJ2-1; D is unresolved. Germline CDR1 and CDR2: SGHKS and YYEKEE (reference sequence). V lost 5 bases, J lost 9 bases, and 9 bases lay in between. There are 11 residues in the CDR3. The CDR3 is CASRNQGEQFF. CDR3 DNA sequence: TGTGCCAGCAGAAATCAAGGTGAGCAGTTCTTC.

The J gene is TRBJ1-4, the V gene TRBV11-3; maybe TRBD1 (6 bases). Germline CDR1 reads SGHNT; CDR2 reads YENEEA. This CDR3 has 14 amino acids. Trimming took off 2 bases at V and 8 bases at J, with 12 bases between the two ends. As DNA, the CDR3 is TGTGCCAGCAGCTTATCCGGGGGCGTCGAAAAACTGTTTTTT. Its protein product is CASSLSGGVEKLFF. Full variable domain (remainder filled in from reference TRBV11-3 and TRBJ1-4): EAGVVQSPRYKIIEKKQPVAFWCNPISGHNTLYWYLQNLGQGPELLIRYENEEAVDDSQLPKDRFSAERLKGVDSTLKIQPAELGDSAVYLCASSLSGGVEKLFFGSGTQLSVL.

The chain uses TRBV15 and TRBJ1-4; the match to TRBD1 covers 9 bases. In germline, CDR1 is LNHNV, CDR2 YYDKDF (reference sequence). V lost 1 base and J lost 8; bases outside the gene matches: 5. CDR3 length: 15 amino acids. The CDR3 sequence: CATSRAGQGEEKLFF. CDR3 coding DNA: TGTGCCACCAGCAGAGCGGGACAGGGCGAAGAAAAACTGTTTTTT.

CDR3 in amino acids: CASTWTSGSSYEQYF. Written as DNA, the CDR3 is TGTGCCAGCACGTGGACTAGCGGTTCCTCCTACGAGCAGTACTTC. The rearrangement joins TRBV27 to TRBJ2-7, with TRBD2 matching over 10 bases. Unmatched junction bases numbered 6, after V lost 7 bases and J lost 0 bases. CDR3 size: 15 residues. CDR1 and CDR2 (germline): MNHEY, SMNVEV (reference sequence).

The chain joins TRBV4-1 to TRBJ2-1, with 11 positions matching TRBD2. The CDR3 is 16 residues long. Trimming removed 4 bases from V and 6 bases from J; junction bases left unmatched: 8. The germline gives CDR1 MGHRA, CDR2 YSYEKL. This CDR3 reads CASSRALAGARNEQFF. DNA for the CDR3: TGCGCCAGCAGCCGCGCACTAGCGGGGGCCCGCAATGAGCAGTTCTTC.

The rearrangement links TRBV7-2 to TRBJ2-7; unclear D gene. The germline V gene has CDR1 SGHTA and CDR2 FQGNSA. The CDR3 runs to 14 residues. V gave up 1 base and J gave up 3 bases, with 10 bases separating them. The CDR3 DNA reads TGTGCCAGCAGCTTAGGATCGGATGGCTACGAGCAGTACTTC. It yields the protein CASSLGSDGYEQYF. Filled out from reference TRBV7-2 and TRBJ2-7, the complete variable domain reads GAGVSQSPSNKVTEKGKDVELRCDPISGHTALYWYRQSLGQGLEFLIYFQGNSAPDKSGLPSDRFSAERTGGSVSTLTIQRTQQEDSAVYLCASSLGSDGYEQYFGPGTRLTVT.

A single count supports this clone. The chain employs TRBV6-6 and TRBJ2-7; 7 bases are shared with TRBD1. The V and J ends lost 2 bases and 0 bases, in that order; junction bases with no gene match: 4. Germline CDR1 and CDR2: MNHNY and SVGAGI (reference sequence). The CDR3 extends over 15 amino acids. The CDR3 region has the DNA TGTGCCAGCAGTTACAGGACAGGCCCCTCCTACGAGCAGTACTTC. It yields the protein CASSYRTGPSYEQYF.

This chain joins TRBV19 and TRBJ2-3, with D maybe TRBD2 (5 bases). The CDR3 has 15 amino acids. Trimming pared 2 bases from V and 7 bases from J, leaving 16 bases between. Germline CDR1 is LNHDA and CDR2 is SQIVND (reference sequence). CDR3 sequence reads: CASSISRTPGNTQYF. The DNA for the CDR3 is TGTGCCAGTAGTATAAGCAGGACGCCGGGAAATACGCAGTATTTT.

The chain has TRBV19 and TRBJ2-7, with D possibly matching TRBD2 (5 bases). V lost 4 bases and J lost 5, with 9 bases in between. CDR3 length: 12 residues. The V gene's germline CDR1 is LNHDA and CDR2 SQIVND (reference sequence). CDR3 protein: CASSTWGDEQYF. DNA for the CDR3: TGTGCCAGTAGTACCTGGGGAGACGAGCAGTACTTC.

This clone was counted between two and nine times. The gene calls are TRBV5-4 and TRBJ2-3, with TRBD2 identical over 8 bases. The CDR3 is 15 amino acids. The V and J ends lost 4 bases and 2 bases, in that order; junction bases with no gene match: 6. Looked up from germline, CDR1 is SGHNT and CDR2 is YYREEE (reference sequence). The CDR3 DNA reads TGTGCCAGCAGCCGTAGCGGGACCTTCACAGATACGCAGTATTTT. Protein product: CASSRSGTFTDTQYF.

The V and J genes are TRBV7-9 and TRBJ2-7, with 13 bases that match TRBD2. The CDR3 has 18 amino acids. V was pared by 1 base and J by 3 bases, with 9 bases of the junction left unmatched. Germline values: CDR1 SEHNR, CDR2 FQNEAQ (reference sequence). DNA for the CDR3: TGTGCCAGCAGCTTAGAGACTCGAGGACTAGCGGGAGTCTACGAGCAGTACTTC. Its translation is CASSLETRGLAGVYEQYF.